Following are 26 T cell receptor beta chains from one sample sequenced in a study of T cells in Graves' hyperthyroidism and ophthalmopathy. The source material, RNA transcripts, was used to amplify TCR beta CDR3 regions. TCR CDR3 underwent first-round RT-PCR with the HTBI primer set. MiXCR, run by TCRdb on the multiplex PCR reads, gives a single entry per CDR3 protein. The sample includes 600,000 to 650,000 distinct CDR3 sequences, 15% to 20% of them seen just once. The material sequenced was blood. The receptor set was obtained from a woman aged 25 to 45 with Graves' hyperthyroidism.

The rearrangement joins TRBV5-1 to TRBJ1-3; tentatively, D is TRBD1 (5 bases). This CDR3 comprises 20 residues. V lost 0 bases and J lost 4, with 26 bases in between. The V gene's germline CDR1 is SGHRS and CDR2 YFSETQ. The DNA of the CDR3 is TGCGCCAGCAGCTTGGCCTCGACCTGGGGCCGGCTTACCCCCGGAAACACCATATATTTT. This gives the protein CASSLASTWGRLTPGNTIYF.

This clonotype was counted ten times or more. J is TRBJ2-1 and V is TRBV5-5; unclear D gene. This CDR3 contains 13 residues. V lost 6 bases and J 7 bases, leaving 14 bases between the germline ends. The germline gives CDR1 SGHKS, CDR2 YYEKEE (reference sequence). The chain's CDR3 is CASNPPYVNEQFF. The CDR3 DNA is TGTGCCAGCAACCCTCCTTACGTTAATGAGCAGTTCTTC.

The CDR3 region is CASNTAFLSYGYTF. CDR3 bases: TGTGCCAGCAATACCGCTTTCTTAAGCTATGGCTACACCTTC. V usage is TRBV6-1 and J usage is TRBJ1-2; unclear D gene. This CDR3 has 14 amino acids. V was trimmed by 7 bases and J by 4 bases, leaving 16 bases between them. Germline V gene sequence: CDR1 MNHNS, CDR2 SASEGT.

Ten or more counts support this clonotype. The rearrangement links TRBV28 to TRBJ1-6; tentative D call: TRBD1 (6 bases). V lost 4 bases and J lost 9, with 7 bases in between. CDR1 is MDHEN and CDR2 is SYDVKM in the germline V gene. The CDR3 loop spans 12 amino acids. The CDR3 is CASSSDSSPLHF. The CDR3 DNA is TGTGCCAGCAGTTCGGACAGTTCACCCCTCCACTTT.

A note on this clonotype: This clone may be a read error of a much larger clone one base away. This chain connects TRBV5-1 to TRBJ1-6; 7 nucleotides line up with TRBD1. CDR3 length equals 14 residues. Trimming at V came to 4 bases and at J to 9 bases, leaving 7 bases not matched to a gene. Germline values: CDR1 SGHRS, CDR2 YFSETQ. DNA of the CDR3: TGCGCCAGCAGCGAGAACAGGGGTAGTTCACCCCTCCACTTT. Amino acid sequence: CASSENRGSSPLHF. Together with reference TRBV5-1 and TRBJ1-6, the CDR3 gives the full variable domain: KAGVTQTPRYLIKTRGQQVTLSCSPISGHRSVSWYQQTPGQGLQFLFEYFSETQRNKGNFPGRFSGRQFSNSRSEMNVSTLELGDSALYLCASSENRGSSPLHFGNGTRLTVT.

The chain is built from TRBV4-2 and TRBJ2-1, with 8 bases aligning to TRBD2. The CDR3 sequence is 16 residues long. The V gene end was trimmed by 2 bases and the J gene end by 4 bases; junction bases not matched to a gene: 7. Germline V gene data show CDR1 as LGHNA and CDR2 as YNFKEQ. The CDR3 nucleotides are TGTGCCAGCAGCCAACACGGACTAGCAGAGTACAATGAGCAGTTCTTC. Residues: CASSQHGLAEYNEQFF.

The sample holds a few counts of this clonotype. V usage is TRBV18 and J usage is TRBJ1-1, with a possible D match to TRBD1 (6 bases). The length of the CDR3 is 16 residues. The V gene lost 0 bases and the J gene lost 3 bases, with 14 bases spanning the gap. CDR1 is KGHSH and CDR2 is LQKENI in the germline V gene. The DNA for the CDR3 is TGTGCCAGCTCACCACCTTCCGGGTACAGGGACACTGAAGCTTTCTTT. Translated, it gives CASSPPSGYRDTEAFF.

This clonotype came up many times. The V gene is TRBV28, the J gene TRBJ2-7, with 10 nucleotides matching TRBD1. The length of the CDR3 is 14 residues. Germline-derived CDR1 and CDR2 are MDHEN and SYDVKM. With V trimmed by 2 bases and J by 7 bases, 5 bases remained unmatched. DNA of the CDR3: TGTGCCAGCAGTTTAAGGGGACAGGGGACGGAGCAGTACTTC. Protein sequence: CASSLRGQGTEQYF.

This clonotype was counted only a few times. The gene calls are TRBV9 and TRBJ2-6; possibly TRBD2 for D (5 bases). The V gene's germline CDR1 is SGDLS and CDR2 YYNGEE. V dropped 4 bases and J dropped 0 bases, with 26 bases sitting between them. The CDR3 runs 21 residues. The CDR3 sequence is CASSPTVKPASRYSGANVLTF. The CDR3 nucleotides read TGTGCCAGCAGCCCCACTGTTAAACCGGCTAGCAGATACTCTGGGGCCAACGTCCTGACTTTC.

The sample holds many counts of this clonotype. This chain joins TRBV12-3 or TRBV12-4 and TRBJ2-2, with a weak D call TRBD1 (6 bases). Trimming took off 7 bases at V and 2 bases at J, with 11 bases between the two ends. The CDR3 length is 14 residues. CDR3 sequence: CASTKGHNTGELFF. Here the CDR3 DNA reads TGTGCCAGCACCAAGGGACATAACACCGGGGAGCTGTTTTTT.

This clonotype was counted at least ten times. The CDR3 loop is CASSSSGHDLDEQYF. CDR3 coding DNA: TGTGCCAGCAGTTCGTCGGGACACGATCTTGACGAGCAGTACTTC. The chain is built from TRBV28 and TRBJ2-7, with D tentatively TRBD1 (6 bases). Germline loops: CDR1 MDHEN, CDR2 SYDVKM. This CDR3 has 15 amino acids. Trimming took 4 bases from V and 5 from J, leaving 18 bases between them.

This clonotype was seen more than once but under ten times. This rearrangement joins TRBV3-1 to TRBJ2-1; D is unresolved. The CDR3 has 14 amino acids. Trimming stripped 4 bases from V and 2 bases from J, with 9 bases between. Germline V gene sequence: CDR1 LGHDT, CDR2 YNNKEL (reference sequence). The CDR3 sequence: CASSPLRAYNEQFF. The CDR3 DNA is TGTGCCAGCAGCCCACTACGAGCCTACAATGAGCAGTTCTTC.

This clonotype came up many times. As DNA, the CDR3 is TGTGCCAGCAGTTTATCATTCGGGGAGACCCAGTACTTC. Translating gives CASSLSFGETQYF. This chain joins TRBV12-3 or TRBV12-4 and TRBJ2-5; D is unclear. Trimming stripped 2 bases from V and 5 bases from J, with 9 bases between. The CDR3 spans 13 residues.

In its sample, this clonotype was seen a few times. The chain couples TRBV27 to TRBJ1-1, with a tentative D call TRBD1 (6 bases). This CDR3 has 14 amino acids. Between the trimmed V and J ends, which lost 7 bases and 0 bases, there was a span of 12 bases. Per the germline V gene, CDR1 is MNHEY and CDR2 is SMNVEV (reference sequence). CDR3 in amino acids: CASTSGDLNTEAFF. The CDR3, as DNA: TGTGCCAGCACCTCAGGGGATCTGAACACTGAAGCTTTCTTT.

DNA of the CDR3: TGCGCCAGCAGCCCCTTAAGGGGAACGTCCACCGGGGAGCTGTTTTTT. It specifies CASSPLRGTSTGELFF. The genes are TRBV5-1 and TRBJ2-2; TRBD1 might be the D (5 bases). V was clipped by 4 bases and J by 4 bases, with 17 bases between them. Germline CDR1 and CDR2: SGHRS and YFSETQ. This CDR3 spans 16 amino acids.

The chain uses TRBV3-1 and TRBJ2-3; a possible D gene is TRBD2 (6 bases). The germline gives CDR1 LGHDT, CDR2 YNNKEL (reference sequence). The CDR3 totals 16 residues. V lost 1 base and J lost 2, with 13 bases in between. The CDR3 DNA is TGTGCCAGCAGCCAAGGCCTAGGAGGGGTCACAGATACGCAGTATTTT. It is translated as CASSQGLGGVTDTQYF.

This clonotype was seen at least ten times. This rearrangement joins TRBV5-6 to TRBJ2-1; 8 bases map to TRBD1. Germline assignment: CDR1 SGHDT and CDR2 YYEEEE. Trimming at V came to 5 bases and at J to 7 bases, leaving 8 bases not matched to a gene. The CDR3 covers 14 residues. The CDR3 DNA reads TGTGCCAGCAGTGGACAGGGAGGTTTTAATGAGCAGTTCTTC. Its protein is CASSGQGGFNEQFF.

This clonotype showed up many times. J is TRBJ2-7 and V is TRBV28, with a weak D call TRBD1 (6 bases). Trimming pared 3 bases from V and 2 bases from J, leaving 14 bases between. The CDR3 is made up of 15 amino acids. Germline V gives CDR1 MDHEN, CDR2 SYDVKM. The CDR3 loop reads CASSLTGLLAYEQYF. CDR3 bases: TGTGCCAGCAGTTTGACAGGTCTATTGGCCTACGAGCAGTACTTC.

On this clonotype: A much larger clone differs by one base, so this may be a read error. The chain joins TRBV11-2 to TRBJ2-1; D not resolved. The V gene's germline CDR1 is SGHAT and CDR2 FQNNGV. CDR3 length: 15 residues. In DNA form, the CDR3 reads TGTGCCAGCAGCTTAGATATAGGCGACCACAATGAGCAGCTCTTC. Translation gives CASSLDIGDHNEQLF.

This CDR3 is CASSSGLAGSRTDTQYF. Here the CDR3 DNA reads TGTGCCAGCAGTTCTGGACTAGCGGGAAGCCGCACAGATACGCAGTATTTT. The V call is TRBV12-3 or TRBV12-4, the J call TRBJ2-3, with TRBD2 matching 12 bases. J was trimmed by 1 base and V by 4 bases; bases with no gene match: 6. This CDR3 region has 17 residues.

This clonotype was detected many times. The chain has TRBV13 and TRBJ2-2; the D is unclear. The CDR3 is made up of 14 amino acids. The V end was cut by 2 bases, the J end by 4 bases, with 8 bases between. Germline assignment: CDR1 PRHDT and CDR2 FYEKMQ (reference sequence). The chain's CDR3 is CASSLRHITGELFF. DNA for the CDR3: TGTGCCAGCAGCTTACGACATATCACCGGGGAGCTGTTTTTT.

The V call is TRBV6-2 or TRBV6-3, the J call TRBJ2-5; 15 positions agree with TRBD2. CDR1 and CDR2 (germline): MNHEY, SVGEGT. V was pared by 6 bases and J by 3 bases, with 5 bases of the junction left unmatched. The CDR3 contains 16 residues. CDR3 coding DNA: TGTGCCAGCAGAACCGGGACTAGCGGGGGGAAAGAGACCCAGTACTTC. Translated, it gives CASRTGTSGGKETQYF.

The DNA of the CDR3 is TGTGCCAGCAGCGAACTCTATAATTCACCCCTCCACTTT. Its protein is CASSELYNSPLHF. The chain carries TRBV11-2 and TRBJ1-6; D call uncertain. The CDR3 contains 13 residues. V gave up 5 bases and J gave up 3 bases, with 5 bases separating them. Per germline, CDR1 SGHAT and CDR2 FQNNGV. The full variable domain, with the rest looked up from reference TRBV11-2 and TRBJ1-6, is EAGVAQSPRYKIIEKRQSVAFWCNPISGHATLYWYQQILGQGPKLLIQFQNNGVVDDSQLPKDRFSAERLKGVDSTLKIQPAKLEDSAVYLCASSELYNSPLHFGNGTRLTVT.

In its sample, this clonotype was seen a few times. The rearrangement links TRBV12-3 or TRBV12-4 to TRBJ2-3; 9 nucleotides line up with TRBD1. Trimming removed 5 bases from V and 8 bases from J; junction bases left unmatched: 8. CDR3 length equals 14 residues. The CDR3 sequence: CASSGTGSSGTQYF. CDR3 DNA sequence: TGTGCCAGCAGTGGGACAGGGAGTTCCGGTACGCAGTATTTT.

The sample holds many counts of this clonotype. The V call is TRBV6-6, the J call TRBJ2-1; 8 bases match TRBD1. After removal of 2 bases from V and 8 bases from J, the junction contained 8 bases not matched to a gene. CDR1 is MNHNY and CDR2 is SVGAGI in the germline V gene (reference sequence). The CDR3 is 15 residues long. As DNA, the CDR3 is TGTGCCAGCAGTTACCTAGGACAGGGAACCTATGAGCAGTTCTTC. It encodes CASSYLGQGTYEQFF.

Of note for this clonotype: Sequence at one end of the junction differs from germline and may be a read error. The V and J genes are TRBV27 and TRBJ2-7; 7 bases are a match to TRBD2. Germline V gene sequence: CDR1 MNHEY, CDR2 SMNVEV (reference sequence). The CDR3 contains 15 residues. CDR3 amino acids: CAGSLSGGGSYEQYF. The CDR3 bases are TGTGCCGGCAGTTTGAGTGGCGGGGGTTCCTACGAGCAGTACTTC.